The present T cell receptor beta chain was sequenced within a study of regulatory T cells in long-lasting Graves disease. This clonotype was counted at least ten times. CDR3 regions were amplified by Arm-PCR using iRepertoire HTBI primers to build TCR beta libraries. TCRdb processed the multiplex PCR reads anew with MiXCR; each CDR3 protein has one entry. The table lists some 420,000 distinct CDR3 sequences, roughly 23% of them singletons. Stated time point: persistent/refractory GD, antithyroid drugs over 5 years with positive TRAb. There was RNA extracted from PBMCs, and the TCR library was made from it. Germline CDR1 and CDR2: MDHEN and SYDVKM. After removal of 5 bases from V and 7 bases from J, the junction contained 8 bases not matched to a gene. The CDR3 runs to 14 residues.

The chain links TRBV28 to TRBJ1-2; 9 bases align to TRBD1. The TCR comes from a female donor with Graves disease. The material was peripheral blood mononuclear cells (PBMCs), obtained when the disease was refractory, from a patient treated with antithyroid drugs. The CDR3 nucleotides read TGTGCCAGCAGTCCACAGGGGGCGTTCTCTGGCTACACCTTC. It is translated as CASSPQGAFSGYTF.